This T cell receptor beta chain appears in the sequencing data of a study of T cells after posttransplantation cyclophosphamide. Whole-study findings and limits: Recipient CMV seropositivity and CMV reactivation strongly tracked TRB clonality. Donor CD8+ memory clones often dominated recipient blood repertoires at later times.

The CDR3 length is 15 residues. J was trimmed by 12 bases and V by 7 bases; bases with no gene match: 12. Germline V gene data show CDR1 as WSHSY and CDR2 as SAAADI. Generated by immunoSEQ multiplex PCR, the TCRdb table keeps only in-frame clones and is missing some. The sample holds roughly 42,000 clones, 90% seen once. For this clone: Its target is unknown.

Treatment was busulfan-fludarabine conditioning, a marrow graft, and cyclophosphamide on days +3 and +4. The chain links TRBV10-2 to TRBJ1-4, with TRBD1 matching 12 bases. The receptor was derived from a male patient aged 55 to 69 who received an allogeneic stem cell transplant from a related donor and was CMV-positive. Some T cells may be graft donor cells. The source material was PBMCs, sampled roughly 60 days after allogeneic stem cell transplant with posttransplant cyclophosphamide. CDR3: CASTPGQGARMELFF. CDR3 nucleotides: TGCGCCAGCACCCCGGGACAGGGGGCGCGAATGGAACTGTTTTTT.